This is a list of T cell receptor beta chains from one sample in a study of radiation and T cells in renal cell carcinoma. Some clones are missing from TCRdb's copy, which holds only in-frame ones; the method was immunoSEQ multiplex PCR. Here the sample spans about 130,000 clones, 70% to 90% being singletons. The sequenced sample was blood, obtained from a patient whose treatment included radiotherapy and nephrectomy. All receptors come from a woman in her 70s with renal cell carcinoma. Each CDR3 is given with its conserved first and last residue. Each record gives: CDR3 DNA, CDR3 protein, J gene, D gene, V gene, clone size. A D gene is named only where the DNA matches it firmly. Clone sizes are given selectively: once, few, many, or a class where the clone is expanded.

cdr3_nt: TGTGCCAGCAGAGGAGGACAGAATCAGCCCCAGCATTTT; cdr3_aa: CASRGGQNQPQHF; j_call: TRBJ1-5; d_call: -; v_call: TRBV28; clone_size: -
cdr3_nt: TGTGCCAGCAGCTTTGCCGGCGGGTCGGATCATTCACCCCTCCACTTT; cdr3_aa: CASSFAGGSDHSPLHF; j_call: TRBJ1-6; d_call: -; v_call: TRBV5-6; clone_size: -
cdr3_nt: TGTGCCAGCAGTTGGGGGAGCGGGCCGGCCTACGAGCAGTACTTC; cdr3_aa: CASSWGSGPAYEQYF; j_call: TRBJ2-7; d_call: -; v_call: TRBV27; clone_size: -
cdr3_nt: TGCGCCAGCAGCTTGGGACAGTTTACTGAAGCTTTCTTT; cdr3_aa: CASSLGQFTEAFF; j_call: TRBJ1-1; d_call: -; v_call: TRBV5-1; clone_size: -
cdr3_nt: TGTGCCAGCAGCTTGGATTGGACCGACGGGGAGCTGTTTTTT; cdr3_aa: CASSLDWTDGELFF; j_call: TRBJ2-2; d_call: -; v_call: TRBV5-4; clone_size: once
cdr3_nt: TGCAGCGTTGAATGGGAATACTATGGCTACACCTTC; cdr3_aa: CSVEWEYYGYTF; j_call: TRBJ1-2; d_call: -; v_call: TRBV29-1; clone_size: -
cdr3_nt: TGTGCCAGCTCACCGAGGGCCACAGATACGCAGTATTTT; cdr3_aa: CASSPRATDTQYF; j_call: TRBJ2-3; d_call: -; v_call: TRBV18; clone_size: -
cdr3_nt: TGTGCCAGCAGCTATCCTTGGACAGTTAATGAAAAACTGTTTTTT; cdr3_aa: CASSYPWTVNEKLFF; j_call: TRBJ1-4; d_call: -; v_call: TRBV5-8; clone_size: -
cdr3_nt: TGTGCCAGTAGGGGGAACACTGAAGCTTTCTTT; cdr3_aa: CASRGNTEAFF; j_call: TRBJ1-1; d_call: -; v_call: TRBV19; clone_size: -
cdr3_nt: TGTGCCTGGACTACAGGGGTGGATGGAAACACCATATATTTT; cdr3_aa: CAWTTGVDGNTIYF; j_call: TRBJ1-3; d_call: TRBD1; v_call: TRBV30; clone_size: -
cdr3_nt: TGTGCCAGCAGCTTTTGGGGCTTTGGAGTCAAAAACATTCAGTACTTC; cdr3_aa: CASSFWGFGVKNIQYF; j_call: TRBJ2-4; d_call: -; v_call: TRBV11-2; clone_size: -
cdr3_nt: TGCGCCAGCAGCCAAGTTATCGCGACGGTCGAGCAGTACTTC; cdr3_aa: CASSQVIATVEQYF; j_call: TRBJ2-7; d_call: -; v_call: TRBV4-3; clone_size: -
cdr3_nt: TGTGCCAGTAGTTCGGACAGGACGATTTCACCCCTCCACTTT; cdr3_aa: CASSSDRTISPLHF; j_call: TRBJ1-6; d_call: TRBD1; v_call: TRBV19; clone_size: -
cdr3_nt: TGTGCCTGGAGTGTAGGCCGCCTAAGCTCCTATAATTCACCCCTCCACTTT; cdr3_aa: CAWSVGRLSSYNSPLHF; j_call: TRBJ1-6; d_call: -; v_call: TRBV30; clone_size: -
cdr3_nt: TGTGCCAGCAGCTCCCGACAGGGGGCGGGGGTCATGGGTCACACTGAAGCTTTCTTT; cdr3_aa: CASSSRQGAGVMGHTEAFF; j_call: TRBJ1-1; d_call: TRBD1; v_call: TRBV7-2; clone_size: -
cdr3_nt: TGTGCCAGCTCACCGGGACTAGCGGAGACCCAGTACTTC; cdr3_aa: CASSPGLAETQYF; j_call: TRBJ2-5; d_call: TRBD2; v_call: TRBV18; clone_size: -
cdr3_nt: TGTGCCTGGAGTGTACCCTTCGGGGGTGAAAAACTGTTTTTT; cdr3_aa: CAWSVPFGGEKLFF; j_call: TRBJ1-4; d_call: -; v_call: TRBV30; clone_size: few
cdr3_nt: TGTGCAGGGGGGACAGGGGTAGAAGATACGCAGTATTTT; cdr3_aa: CAGGTGVEDTQYF; j_call: TRBJ2-3; d_call: TRBD1; v_call: TRBV5-4; clone_size: -
cdr3_nt: TGTGCCAGCAGTTACTCGCAGCGGAGGGCAACTCGAGGCTACACCTTC; cdr3_aa: CASSYSQRRATRGYTF; j_call: TRBJ1-2; d_call: -; v_call: TRBV6-5; clone_size: -
cdr3_nt: TGTGCTAGCAGCTTAGGGGCACAAGCAGGCACCGGGGAGCTGTTTTTT; cdr3_aa: CASSLGAQAGTGELFF; j_call: TRBJ2-2; d_call: -; v_call: TRBV7-7; clone_size: -
cdr3_nt: TGTGCCAGTAGGACAGGGGCGCAGGGAGCCAAAAACATTCAGTACTTC; cdr3_aa: CASRTGAQGAKNIQYF; j_call: TRBJ2-4; d_call: TRBD1; v_call: TRBV19; clone_size: -
cdr3_nt: TGTGCCAGCAGCTTGGGTAGTGGGAGTTACGAGCAGTACTTC; cdr3_aa: CASSLGSGSYEQYF; j_call: TRBJ2-7; d_call: -; v_call: TRBV5-5; clone_size: -
cdr3_nt: TGTGCCAGCAGTTTACCCGGGCTCGGTACGCAGTATTTT; cdr3_aa: CASSLPGLGTQYF; j_call: TRBJ2-3; d_call: -; v_call: TRBV27; clone_size: -
cdr3_nt: TGTGCCAGCAGTTCGGTAGCGGGGGGCTACGAGCAGTACTTC; cdr3_aa: CASSSVAGGYEQYF; j_call: TRBJ2-7; d_call: TRBD2; v_call: TRBV27; clone_size: -
cdr3_nt: TGTGCCAGCAGTTTATGGCGGGGGGGTACAGATACGCAGTATTTT; cdr3_aa: CASSLWRGGTDTQYF; j_call: TRBJ2-3; d_call: TRBD2; v_call: TRBV28; clone_size: -
cdr3_nt: TGTGCCATCAGTGAGTCGCGTGGGGGAGGTTCACCCCTCCACTTT; cdr3_aa: CAISESRGGGSPLHF; j_call: TRBJ1-6; d_call: -; v_call: TRBV10-3; clone_size: -
cdr3_nt: TGTGCCTGGAGAGTGTCCCGGGGCACTGAAGCTTTCTTT; cdr3_aa: CAWRVSRGTEAFF; j_call: TRBJ1-1; d_call: -; v_call: TRBV30; clone_size: -
cdr3_nt: TGTGCCAGCAGCCAGAAAAGGTACACTGAAGCTTTCTTT; cdr3_aa: CASSQKRYTEAFF; j_call: TRBJ1-1; d_call: -; v_call: TRBV6-1; clone_size: -
cdr3_nt: TGTGCCAGCAGTGAAAGGGACAGGGCTTTCTTC; cdr3_aa: CASSERDRAFF; j_call: TRBJ2-1; d_call: TRBD1; v_call: TRBV2; clone_size: -
cdr3_nt: TGTGCCAGTTCCGAGACACCTAACTATGGCTACACCTTC; cdr3_aa: CASSETPNYGYTF; j_call: TRBJ1-2; d_call: -; v_call: TRBV19; clone_size: few
cdr3_nt: TGTGCCAGCAGTTACCCCCCCAATCAGCCCCAGCATTTT; cdr3_aa: CASSYPPNQPQHF; j_call: TRBJ1-5; d_call: -; v_call: TRBV6-6; clone_size: few
cdr3_nt: TGTGCCAGCAGCCAACGGGGACAGGGGGTAGGCACAGATACGCAGTATTTT; cdr3_aa: CASSQRGQGVGTDTQYF; j_call: TRBJ2-3; d_call: TRBD1; v_call: TRBV4-2; clone_size: -
cdr3_nt: TGTGCCAGCAGCCAATCTCTCGCGGGGGGGCCTGATGAGCAGTTCTTC; cdr3_aa: CASSQSLAGGPDEQFF; j_call: TRBJ2-1; d_call: TRBD2; v_call: TRBV4-2; clone_size: -
cdr3_nt: TGTGCCAGCAGCCCGACGACCCTTTACAATGAGCAGTTCTTC; cdr3_aa: CASSPTTLYNEQFF; j_call: TRBJ2-1; d_call: -; v_call: TRBV5-4; clone_size: -
cdr3_nt: TGTGCCAGCAGCCAAGATCTCAAAGAGACCCAGTACTTC; cdr3_aa: CASSQDLKETQYF; j_call: TRBJ2-5; d_call: -; v_call: TRBV14; clone_size: -